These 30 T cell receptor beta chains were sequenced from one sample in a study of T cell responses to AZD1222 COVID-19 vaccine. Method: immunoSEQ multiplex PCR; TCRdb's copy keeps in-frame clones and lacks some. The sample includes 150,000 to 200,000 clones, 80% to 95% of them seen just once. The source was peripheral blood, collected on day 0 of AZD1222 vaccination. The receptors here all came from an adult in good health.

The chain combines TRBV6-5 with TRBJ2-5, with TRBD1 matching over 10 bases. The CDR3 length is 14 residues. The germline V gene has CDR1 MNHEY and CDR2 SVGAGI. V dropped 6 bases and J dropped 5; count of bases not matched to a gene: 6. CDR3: CASRWDRGVETQYF. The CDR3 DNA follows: TGTGCCAGCAGATGGGACAGGGGTGTGGAGACCCAGTACTTC.

CDR3 in amino acids: CASSPTGGPNQPQHF. In DNA form, the CDR3 reads TGTGCCAGCAGCCCCACGGGGGGCCCCAATCAGCCCCAGCATTTT. V gene TRBV6-5 combines with J gene TRBJ1-5; tentative D call: TRBD1 (6 bases). V lost 6 bases, J lost 3 bases, and 15 bases lay in between. CDR1 and CDR2 from the germline V gene are MNHEY and SVGAGI. The CDR3 contains 15 residues.

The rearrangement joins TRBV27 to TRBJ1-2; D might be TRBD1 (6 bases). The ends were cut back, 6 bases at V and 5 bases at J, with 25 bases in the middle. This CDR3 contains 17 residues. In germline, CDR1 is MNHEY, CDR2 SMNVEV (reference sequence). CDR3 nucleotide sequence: TGTGCCAGCAGCCCCGCATTATTACGGACAGAAAAGTATGGCTACACCTTC. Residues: CASSPALLRTEKYGYTF.

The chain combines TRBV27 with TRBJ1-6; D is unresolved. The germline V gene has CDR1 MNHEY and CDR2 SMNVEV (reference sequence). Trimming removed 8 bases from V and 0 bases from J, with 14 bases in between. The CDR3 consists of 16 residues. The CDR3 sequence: CASGNSPSSYNSPLHF. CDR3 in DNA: TGTGCCAGCGGAAACAGCCCAAGCTCCTATAATTCACCCCTCCACTTT.

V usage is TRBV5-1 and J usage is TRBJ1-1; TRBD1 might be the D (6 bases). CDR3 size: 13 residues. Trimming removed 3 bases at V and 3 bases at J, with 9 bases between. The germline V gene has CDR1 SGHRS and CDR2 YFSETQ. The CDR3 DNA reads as TGCGCCAGCAGCTCGGACAGCCACACTGAAGCTTTCTTT. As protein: CASSSDSHTEAFF.

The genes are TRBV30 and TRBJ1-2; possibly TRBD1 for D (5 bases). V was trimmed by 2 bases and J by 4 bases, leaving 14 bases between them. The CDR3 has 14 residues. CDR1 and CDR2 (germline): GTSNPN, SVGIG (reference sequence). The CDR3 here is CAWSSTGTSYGYTF. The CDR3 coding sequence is TGTGCCTGGAGTTCAACGGGGACTAGCTATGGCTACACCTTC.

The CDR3 sequence: CASSGTGNSPLHF. The CDR3 nucleotides read TGTGCCAGTAGTGGGACGGGGAATTCACCCCTCCACTTT. The V call is TRBV19, the J call TRBJ1-6, with D possibly TRBD1 on 5 matching bases. CDR3 length: 13 amino acids. V was trimmed by 5 bases and J by 7 bases, leaving 9 bases between them. Germline assignment: CDR1 LNHDA and CDR2 SQIVND (reference sequence).

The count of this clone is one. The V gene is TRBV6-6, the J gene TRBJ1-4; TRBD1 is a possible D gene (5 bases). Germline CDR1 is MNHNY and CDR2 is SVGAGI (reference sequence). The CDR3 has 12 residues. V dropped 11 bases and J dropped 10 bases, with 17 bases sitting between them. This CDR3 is CAAGGEAGKLFF. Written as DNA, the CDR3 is TGTGCCGCTGGGGGGGAGGCGGGAAAACTGTTTTTT.

CDR3 DNA: TGTGCCAGCAGTGAAGCGGACCCCTACAATCAGCCCCAGCATTTT. As protein: CASSEADPYNQPQHF. This chain joins TRBV2 and TRBJ1-5; D is ambiguous. The germline V gene encodes CDR1 SNHLY and CDR2 FYNNEI. CDR3 length equals 15 residues. Trimming pared 0 bases from V and 3 bases from J, leaving 9 bases between.

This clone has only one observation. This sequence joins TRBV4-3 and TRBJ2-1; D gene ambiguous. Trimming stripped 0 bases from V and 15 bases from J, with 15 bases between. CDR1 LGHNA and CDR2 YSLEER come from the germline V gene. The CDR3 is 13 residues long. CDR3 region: CASSQDRAAPPFF. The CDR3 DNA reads TGCGCCAGCAGCCAAGATCGGGCGGCCCCACCGTTCTTC.

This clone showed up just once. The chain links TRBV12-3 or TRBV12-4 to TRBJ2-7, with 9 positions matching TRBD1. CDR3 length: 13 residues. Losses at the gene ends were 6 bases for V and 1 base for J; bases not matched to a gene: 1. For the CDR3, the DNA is TGTGCCAGCAGGACAGGGGGGTCCTACGAGCAGTACTTC. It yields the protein CASRTGGSYEQYF.

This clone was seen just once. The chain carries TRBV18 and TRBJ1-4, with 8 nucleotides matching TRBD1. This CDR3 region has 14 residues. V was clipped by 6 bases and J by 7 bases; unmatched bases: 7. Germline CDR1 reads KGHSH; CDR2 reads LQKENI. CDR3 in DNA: TGTGCCAGCTCCCCGACAGGGGACAGTGAAAAACTGTTTTTT. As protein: CASSPTGDSEKLFF.

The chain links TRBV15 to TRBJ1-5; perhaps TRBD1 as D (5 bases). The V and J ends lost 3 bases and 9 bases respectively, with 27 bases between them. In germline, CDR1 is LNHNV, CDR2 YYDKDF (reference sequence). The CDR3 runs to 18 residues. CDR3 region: CATSSLLQDASPASPQHF. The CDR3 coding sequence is TGTGCCACCAGCAGCCTTTTACAGGACGCTTCCCCAGCGTCGCCCCAGCATTTT.

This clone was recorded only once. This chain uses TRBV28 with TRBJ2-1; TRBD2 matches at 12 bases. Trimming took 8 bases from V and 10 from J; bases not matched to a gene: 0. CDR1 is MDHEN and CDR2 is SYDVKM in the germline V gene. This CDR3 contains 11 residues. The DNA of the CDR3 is TGTGCCAGCGGACTAGCGGGAGAGCAGTTCTTC. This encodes CASGLAGEQFF.

The CDR3 bases are TGTGCCTGGAGTGTCCAAGGAGGGAATGAAAAACTGTTTTTT. Its protein is CAWSVQGGNEKLFF. The gene calls are TRBV30 and TRBJ1-4; the D is unclear. Germline loops: CDR1 GTSNPN, CDR2 SVGIG (reference sequence). V lost 0 bases and J 5 bases, leaving 10 bases between the germline ends. The CDR3 loop spans 14 amino acids.

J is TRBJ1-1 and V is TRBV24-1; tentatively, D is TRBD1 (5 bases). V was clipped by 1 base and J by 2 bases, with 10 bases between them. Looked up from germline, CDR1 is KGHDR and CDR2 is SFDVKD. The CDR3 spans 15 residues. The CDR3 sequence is CATSDLGQGNTEAFF. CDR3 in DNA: TGTGCCACCAGTGATTTAGGCCAGGGTAACACTGAAGCTTTCTTT.

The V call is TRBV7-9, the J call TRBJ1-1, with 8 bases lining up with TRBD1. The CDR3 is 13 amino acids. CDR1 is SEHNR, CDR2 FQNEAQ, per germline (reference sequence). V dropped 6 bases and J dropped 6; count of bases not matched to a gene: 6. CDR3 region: CASSPQGGAEAFF. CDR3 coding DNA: TGTGCCAGCAGTCCACAGGGGGGAGCTGAAGCTTTCTTT.

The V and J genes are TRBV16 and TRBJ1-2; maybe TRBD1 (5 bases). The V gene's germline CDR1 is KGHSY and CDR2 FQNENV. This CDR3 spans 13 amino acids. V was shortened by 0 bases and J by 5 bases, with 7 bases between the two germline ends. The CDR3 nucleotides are TGTGCCAGCAGCCAATCCCCAGGGTATGGCTACACCTTC. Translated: CASSQSPGYGYTF.

The CDR3 protein is CASSQRTGSYTEAFF. The DNA for the CDR3 is TGCGCCAGCAGCCAGAGGACAGGGTCTTACACTGAAGCTTTCTTT. The chain uses TRBV4-1 and TRBJ1-1; 8 nucleotides line up with TRBD1. V shed 3 bases and J 3 bases; nucleotides not matched to a gene: 6. The CDR3 consists of 15 residues. Germline V CDR1 and CDR2: MGHRA, YSYEKL.

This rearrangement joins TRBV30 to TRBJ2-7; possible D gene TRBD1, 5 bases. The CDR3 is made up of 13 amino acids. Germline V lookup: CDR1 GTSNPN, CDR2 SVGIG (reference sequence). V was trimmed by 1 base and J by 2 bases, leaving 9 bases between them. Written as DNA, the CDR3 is TGTGCCTGGAGTGGGGGCAGAACCTACGAGCAGTACTTC. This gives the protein CAWSGGRTYEQYF.

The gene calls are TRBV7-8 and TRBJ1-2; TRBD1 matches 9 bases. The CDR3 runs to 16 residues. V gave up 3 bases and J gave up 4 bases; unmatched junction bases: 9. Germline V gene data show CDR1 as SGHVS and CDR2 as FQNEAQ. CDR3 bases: TGTGCCAGCAGCTTGGGCGCACAGGGGGCTAGCTATGGCTACACCTTC. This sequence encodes CASSLGAQGASYGYTF.

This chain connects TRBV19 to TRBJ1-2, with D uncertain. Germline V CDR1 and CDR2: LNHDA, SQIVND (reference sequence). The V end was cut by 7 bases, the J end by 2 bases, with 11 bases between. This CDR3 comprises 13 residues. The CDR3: CASTYSRNYGYTF. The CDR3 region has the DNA TGTGCCAGTACTTATTCAAGGAACTATGGCTACACCTTC.

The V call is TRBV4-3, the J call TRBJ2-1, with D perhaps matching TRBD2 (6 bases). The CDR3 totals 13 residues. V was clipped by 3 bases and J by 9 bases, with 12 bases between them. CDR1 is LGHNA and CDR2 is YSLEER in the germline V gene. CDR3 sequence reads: CASSQLLGGEQFF. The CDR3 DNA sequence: TGCGCCAGCAGCCAGCTCCTCGGGGGTGAGCAGTTCTTC.

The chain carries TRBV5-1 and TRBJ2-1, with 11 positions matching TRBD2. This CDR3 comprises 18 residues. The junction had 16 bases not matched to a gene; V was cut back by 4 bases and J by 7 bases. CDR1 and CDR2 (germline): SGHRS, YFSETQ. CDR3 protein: CASSPLTSGSFSGNEQFF. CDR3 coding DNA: TGCGCCAGCAGCCCGCTAACTAGCGGGAGCTTTTCGGGGAATGAGCAGTTCTTC.

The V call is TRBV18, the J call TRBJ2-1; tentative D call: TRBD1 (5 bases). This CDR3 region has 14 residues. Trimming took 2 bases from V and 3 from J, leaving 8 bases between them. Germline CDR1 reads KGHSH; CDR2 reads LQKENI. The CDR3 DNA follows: TGTGCCAGCTCACCAGAGGACAACTACAATGAGCAGTTCTTC. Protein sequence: CASSPEDNYNEQFF.

Here the CDR3 reads CASSVTGGTEAFF. Written as DNA, the CDR3 is TGCGCCAGCAGCGTGACAGGGGGCACTGAAGCTTTCTTT. V usage is TRBV5-1 and J usage is TRBJ1-1; 9 nucleotides agree with TRBD1. In germline, CDR1 is SGHRS, CDR2 YFSETQ. This CDR3 has 13 amino acids. The junction had 2 bases not matched to a gene; V was cut back by 4 bases and J by 4 bases.

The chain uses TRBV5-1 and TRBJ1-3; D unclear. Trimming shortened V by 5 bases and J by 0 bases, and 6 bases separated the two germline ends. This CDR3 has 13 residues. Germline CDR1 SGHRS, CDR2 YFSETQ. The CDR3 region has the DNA TGCGCCAGCAGTGGAGGCTCTGGAAACACCATATATTTT. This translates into CASSGGSGNTIYF.

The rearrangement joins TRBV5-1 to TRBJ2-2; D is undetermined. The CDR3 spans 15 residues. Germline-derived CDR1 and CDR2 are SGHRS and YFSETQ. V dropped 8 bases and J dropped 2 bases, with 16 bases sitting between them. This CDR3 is CASTTETDNTGELFF. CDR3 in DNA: TGCGCCAGTACGACCGAGACTGATAACACCGGGGAGCTGTTTTTT.

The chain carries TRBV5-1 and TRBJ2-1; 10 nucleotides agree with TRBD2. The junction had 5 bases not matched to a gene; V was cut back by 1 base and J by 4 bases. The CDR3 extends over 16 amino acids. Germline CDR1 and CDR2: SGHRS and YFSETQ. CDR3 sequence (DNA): TGCGCCAGCAGCTTGATGGGGACTAGCGTTTACAATGAGCAGTTCTTC. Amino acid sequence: CASSLMGTSVYNEQFF.

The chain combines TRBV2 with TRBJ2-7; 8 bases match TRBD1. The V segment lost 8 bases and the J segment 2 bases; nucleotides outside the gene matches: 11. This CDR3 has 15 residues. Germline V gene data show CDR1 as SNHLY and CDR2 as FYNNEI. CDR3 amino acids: CASSAGGQGTYEQYF. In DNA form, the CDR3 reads TGTGCCAGCTCAGCAGGCGGACAGGGAACCTACGAGCAGTACTTC.